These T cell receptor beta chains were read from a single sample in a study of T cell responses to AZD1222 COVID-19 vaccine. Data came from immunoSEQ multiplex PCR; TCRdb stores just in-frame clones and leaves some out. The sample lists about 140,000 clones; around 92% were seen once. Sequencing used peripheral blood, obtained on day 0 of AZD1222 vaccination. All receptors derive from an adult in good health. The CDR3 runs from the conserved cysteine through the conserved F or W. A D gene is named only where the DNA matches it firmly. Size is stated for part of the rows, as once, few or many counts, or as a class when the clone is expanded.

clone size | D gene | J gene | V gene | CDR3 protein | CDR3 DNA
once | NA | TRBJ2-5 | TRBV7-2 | CASSLERETQYF | TGTGCCAGCAGCTTGGAGAGGGAGACCCAGTACTTC
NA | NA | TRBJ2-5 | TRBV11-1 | CASSPRDGPLGETQYF | TGTGCCAGCAGCCCCCGGGACGGACCGCTGGGAGAGACCCAGTACTTC
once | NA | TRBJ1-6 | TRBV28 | CASSFRPGIQPLHF | TGTGCCAGCAGTTTCCGACCGGGTATTCAGCCCCTCCACTTT
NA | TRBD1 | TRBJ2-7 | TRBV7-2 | CASSFAPGQTYEQYF | TGTGCCAGCAGCTTCGCCCCGGGACAGACCTACGAGCAGTACTTC
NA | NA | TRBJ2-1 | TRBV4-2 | CASSQDRSAYNEQFF | TGTGCCAGCAGCCAAGATCGATCAGCCTACAATGAGCAGTTCTTC
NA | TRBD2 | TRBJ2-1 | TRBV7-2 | CASTPLAGGPHEQFF | TGTGCCAGCACCCCGTTGGCGGGGGGGCCCCATGAGCAGTTCTTC
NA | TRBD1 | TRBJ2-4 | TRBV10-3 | CAISEGDSKNIQYF | TGTGCCATCAGTGAGGGGGACAGCAAAAACATTCAGTACTTC
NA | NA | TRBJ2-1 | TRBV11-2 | CASSSGAGTDYNEQFF | TGTGCCAGCAGCTCCGGGGCCGGGACGGATTACAATGAGCAGTTCTTC
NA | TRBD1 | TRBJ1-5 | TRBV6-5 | CASRSQGASNQPQHF | TGTGCCAGCAGATCCCAGGGGGCGAGCAATCAGCCCCAGCATTTT
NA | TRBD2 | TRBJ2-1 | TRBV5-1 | CASSLAGAQGAYNEQFF | TGCGCCAGCAGTCTAGCGGGGGCGCAGGGGGCGTACAATGAGCAGTTCTTC
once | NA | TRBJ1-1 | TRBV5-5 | CASSSVGNTEAFF | TGTGCCAGCAGCTCGGTCGGGAACACTGAAGCTTTCTTT